The 18 T cell receptor beta chains in this list originate from one sample, sequenced in a study of molecular identifiers for immune sequencing clone quantification. TCRdb used MiXCR to reprocess the PCR reads, holding one entry per CDR3 protein. This sample has about 40,000 distinct CDR3 sequences, with roughly 20% found just once. Sequencing used naive CD8+ T cells from blood, with Jurkat cell RNA spiked in. Specified subset: FACS-sorted CD8+CD4-CCR7+CD45RA+ naive T cells. The receptors originated from a human donor in good health. Some libraries in this study had Jurkat cell RNA spiked in.

Note on this clonotype: With a much larger clone just one base away, this may be a read error. The gene calls are TRBV14 and TRBJ2-7; D call uncertain. Germline lookup yields CDR1 SGHDN and CDR2 FVKESK. With 1 base removed from V and 1 base from J, the gap between germline ends came to 5 bases. The length of the CDR3 is 13 residues. CDR3 nucleotides: TGTGCCAGCAGCCAAGCCTGGTCCTACGAGCAGTACTTC. It yields the protein CASSQAWSYEQYF.

This clonotype was seen at least ten times. The rearrangement joins TRBV27 to TRBJ2-7; unclear D gene. The germline V and J ends were trimmed by 6 bases and 3 bases, with 6 bases remaining between them. This CDR3 spans 11 amino acids. The germline CDR1 and CDR2 sequences are MNHEY and SMNVEV (reference sequence). The CDR3 sequence is CASRDNYEQYF. The CDR3 DNA follows: TGTGCCAGCAGAGACAACTACGAGCAGTACTTC.

In this sample, this clonotype turned up many times. V is TRBV20-1 and J is TRBJ2-1; D perhaps matches TRBD1 (5 bases). Trimming removed 1 base from V and 4 bases from J, with 11 bases in between. Germline CDR1 and CDR2: DFQATT and SNEGSKA (reference sequence). CDR3 length: 14 residues. CDR3 in amino acids: CSARVGAFYNEQFF. For the CDR3, the DNA is TGCAGTGCTAGAGTAGGGGCCTTTTACAATGAGCAGTTCTTC.

This clonotype was counted a few times. The chain combines TRBV7-8 with TRBJ2-1; 11 bases fit TRBD2. V dropped 5 bases and J dropped 6; count of bases not matched to a gene: 6. The length of the CDR3 is 15 residues. The germline V gene encodes CDR1 SGHVS and CDR2 FQNEAQ. The CDR3 protein is CASSALAGEPNEQFF. The CDR3 bases are TGTGCCAGCAGCGCACTAGCGGGAGAACCCAATGAGCAGTTCTTC.

This clonotype was recorded many times. This rearrangement joins TRBV13 to TRBJ2-1, with 8 bases lining up with TRBD2. Germline loops: CDR1 PRHDT, CDR2 FYEKMQ (reference sequence). The CDR3 is 15 residues long. Trimming at V came to 4 bases and at J to 5 bases, leaving 7 bases not matched to a gene. In nucleotides, the CDR3 is TGTGCCAGCAGCTCCGGGACTAGTCCAAACAATGAGCAGTTCTTC. It is translated as CASSSGTSPNNEQFF.

This clonotype was observed many times. The CDR3 sequence is CASSVEGLAGSYEQYF. The CDR3 DNA reads TGTGCCAGCAGCGTAGAGGGGCTAGCGGGGTCCTACGAGCAGTACTTC. The chain joins TRBV9 to TRBJ2-7; 9 nucleotides match TRBD2. Trimming removed 0 bases from V and 1 base from J; junction bases left unmatched: 5. Germline CDR1 and CDR2: SGDLS and YYNGEE. The CDR3 sequence is 16 residues long.

The chain combines TRBV27 with TRBJ1-1, with no clear D. Germline V gene lookup returns CDR1 MNHEY and CDR2 SMNVEV (reference sequence). The ends were cut back, 3 bases at V and 4 bases at J, with 9 bases in the middle. There are 13 residues in the CDR3. The CDR3 sequence is CASSFSGSTEAFF. In DNA, the CDR3 is TGTGCCAGCAGTTTTAGTGGGAGCACTGAAGCTTTCTTT.

In this sample, this clonotype turned up many times. The chain combines TRBV7-9 with TRBJ2-1; D remains ambiguous. The CDR3 has 17 residues. V lost 2 bases and J lost 2, with 16 bases in between. Germline CDR1 reads SEHNR; CDR2 reads FQNEAQ (reference sequence). CDR3: CASSLTSTTIAYNEQFF. The CDR3 region has the DNA TGTGCCAGCAGCTTAACGAGTACTACCATTGCCTACAATGAGCAGTTCTTC. Full variable domain (rest looked up from reference TRBV7-9 and TRBJ2-1): DTGVSQNPRHKITKRGQNVTFRCDPISEHNRLYWYRQTLGQGPEFLTYFQNEAQLEKSRLLSDRFSAERPKGSFSTLEIQRTEQGDSAMYLCASSLTSTTIAYNEQFFGPGTRLTVL.

This clonotype was observed a few times. This chain connects TRBV28 to TRBJ1-1; 7 nucleotides match TRBD1. J lost 5 bases, V lost 5 bases, and 5 bases had no gene match. Per germline, CDR1 MDHEN and CDR2 SYDVKM. The CDR3 runs to 13 residues. The CDR3 sequence: CASSSRGDTEAFF. CDR3 bases: TGTGCCAGCAGTAGCAGGGGGGATACTGAAGCTTTCTTT.

This clonotype was observed many times. The chain combines TRBV6-5 with TRBJ2-1; D remains ambiguous. Germline values: CDR1 MNHEY, CDR2 SVGAGI. The CDR3 has 15 amino acids. Trimming left V 0 bases short and J 5 bases short, with 11 bases between. CDR3 residues: CASSYSRTLHNEQFF. Here the CDR3 DNA reads TGTGCCAGCAGTTACTCCCGGACCCTACACAATGAGCAGTTCTTC.

The table lists this clonotype with many counts. This chain links TRBV28 with TRBJ2-7; perhaps TRBD1 as D (5 bases). Germline lookup yields CDR1 MDHEN and CDR2 SYDVKM. Trimming shortened V by 5 bases and J by 2 bases, and 13 bases separated the two germline ends. The CDR3 is made up of 14 amino acids. CDR3 amino acids: CASSLRTRPYEQYF. CDR3 nucleotide sequence: TGTGCCAGCAGTCTAAGGACACGCCCCTACGAGCAGTACTTC.

This clonotype was seen at least ten times. This chain uses TRBV19 with TRBJ1-1; D remains ambiguous. This CDR3 spans 13 amino acids. Trimming shortened V by 5 bases and J by 1 base, and 8 bases separated the two germline ends. Germline values: CDR1 LNHDA, CDR2 SQIVND (reference sequence). CDR3 coding DNA: TGTGCCAGTAGTTTAGCAACGAACACTGAAGCTTTCTTT. It is translated as CASSLATNTEAFF. Together with reference TRBV19 and TRBJ1-1, the CDR3 gives the full variable domain: DGGITQSPKYLFRKEGQNVTLSCEQNLNHDAMYWYRQDPGQGLRLIYYSQIVNDFQKGDIAEGYSVSREKKESFPLTVTSAQKNPTAFYLCASSLATNTEAFFGQGTRLTVV.

This clonotype was detected many times. The V gene is TRBV13, the J gene TRBJ2-7; TRBD2 agrees at 11 bases. V lost 0 bases, J lost 7 bases, and 5 bases stayed unmatched. CDR3 length: 15 residues. Germline V gene lookup returns CDR1 PRHDT and CDR2 FYEKMQ (reference sequence). CDR3 in amino acids: CASSLGLAGVREQYF. CDR3 DNA: TGTGCCAGCAGCTTAGGACTAGCGGGGGTGAGGGAGCAGTACTTC. Complete variable domain (other parts from reference TRBV13 and TRBJ2-7): AAGVIQSPRHLIKEKRETATLKCYPIPRHDTVYWYQQGPGQDPQFLISFYEKMQSDKGSIPDRFSAQQFSDYHSELNMSSLELGDSALYFCASSLGLAGVREQYFGPGTRLTVT.

CDR3 protein: CASSITSGSPYEQYF. The CDR3, as DNA: TGTGCCAGCAGCATTACTAGCGGGAGTCCCTACGAGCAGTACTTC. The genes are TRBV11-2 and TRBJ2-7; TRBD2 matches at 11 bases. CDR1 is SGHAT, CDR2 FQNNGV, per germline. The V gene end was trimmed by 5 bases and the J gene end by 2 bases; junction bases not matched to a gene: 5. This CDR3 has 15 residues. Together with reference TRBV11-2 and TRBJ2-7, the CDR3 gives the full variable domain: EAGVAQSPRYKIIEKRQSVAFWCNPISGHATLYWYQQILGQGPKLLIQFQNNGVVDDSQLPKDRFSAERLKGVDSTLKIQPAKLEDSAVYLCASSITSGSPYEQYFGPGTRLTVT.

This clonotype was counted at least ten times. CDR3 protein: CASSARCEQYF. The CDR3, as DNA: TGTGCCAGCAGCGCCAGATGCGAGCAGTACTTC. The chain recombines TRBV9 with TRBJ2-7, with D hard to call. V dropped 3 bases and J dropped 6 bases, with 7 bases sitting between them. Germline V gene data show CDR1 as SGDLS and CDR2 as YYNGEE. The CDR3 extends over 11 amino acids.

This clonotype was recorded many times. This chain uses TRBV29-1 with TRBJ2-5; TRBD2 matches 7 bases. CDR3 length: 11 residues. Germline V gives CDR1 SQVTM, CDR2 ANQGSEA. This CDR3 reads CSGGGNRAQYF. The DNA of the CDR3 is TGCAGTGGGGGGGGGAACCGGGCCCAGTACTTC.

This clonotype was counted many times. The chain has TRBV18 and TRBJ2-3; 7 nucleotides line up with TRBD2. Germline V gene sequence: CDR1 KGHSH, CDR2 LQKENI. J gave up 6 bases and V 0 bases, and 6 bases lay outside the gene matches. The CDR3 has 15 residues. CDR3 DNA: TGTGCCAGCTCACCACCGTTGGCGGGAGTGGATACGCAGTATTTT. Translation: CASSPPLAGVDTQYF. The full variable domain, with the rest looked up from reference TRBV18 and TRBJ2-3, is NAGVMQNPRHLVRRRGQEARLRCSPMKGHSHVYWYRQLPEEGLKFMVYLQKENIIDESGMPKERFSAEFPKEGPSILRIQQVVRGDSAAYFCASSPPLAGVDTQYFGPGTRLTVL.

There are a few counts of this clonotype. The chain uses TRBV21-1 and TRBJ1-5. TRBV21-1 is classified as a pseudogene. The CDR3 is 17 residues long. CDR3: CASSKRRRFDSNQPQHF. DNA for the CDR3: TGTGCCAGCAGCAAGAGAAGGCGATTCGATAGCAATCAGCCCCAGCATTTT.